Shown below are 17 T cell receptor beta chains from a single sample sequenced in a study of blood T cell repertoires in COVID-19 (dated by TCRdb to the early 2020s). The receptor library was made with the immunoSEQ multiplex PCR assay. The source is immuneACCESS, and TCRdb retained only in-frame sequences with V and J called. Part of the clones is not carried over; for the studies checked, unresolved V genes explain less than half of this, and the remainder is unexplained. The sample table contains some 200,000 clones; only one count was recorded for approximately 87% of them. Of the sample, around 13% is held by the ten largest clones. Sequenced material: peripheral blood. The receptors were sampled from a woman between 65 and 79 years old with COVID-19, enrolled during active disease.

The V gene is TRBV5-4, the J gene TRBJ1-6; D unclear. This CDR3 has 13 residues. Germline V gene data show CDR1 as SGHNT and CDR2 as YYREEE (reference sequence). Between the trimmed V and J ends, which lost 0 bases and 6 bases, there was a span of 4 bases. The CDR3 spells CASSLDLNSPLHF. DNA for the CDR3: TGTGCCAGCAGCTTGGATCTTAATTCACCCCTCCACTTT.

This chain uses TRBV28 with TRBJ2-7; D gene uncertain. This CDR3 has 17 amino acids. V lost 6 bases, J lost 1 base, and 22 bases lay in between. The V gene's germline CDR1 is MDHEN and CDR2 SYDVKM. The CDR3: CASSPPSGFVSSYEQYF. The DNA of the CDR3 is TGTGCCAGCAGCCCTCCCTCCGGGTTCGTAAGTTCCTACGAGCAGTACTTC.

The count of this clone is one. This CDR3 is CASSPAGDNYSYEQYF. In DNA form, the CDR3 reads TGTGCCAGTAGCCCGGCGGGGGATAACTACTCCTACGAGCAGTACTTC. The chain uses TRBV19 and TRBJ2-7, with 7 bases matching TRBD2. With 6 bases clipped from V and 0 bases from J, the junction kept 11 bases outside the gene matches. Germline assignment: CDR1 LNHDA and CDR2 SQIVND (reference sequence). The CDR3 extends over 16 amino acids.

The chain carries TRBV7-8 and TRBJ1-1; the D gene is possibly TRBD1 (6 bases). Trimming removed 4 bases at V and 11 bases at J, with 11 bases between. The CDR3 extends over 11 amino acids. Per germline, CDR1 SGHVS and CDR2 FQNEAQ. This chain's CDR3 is CASSSGTKAFF. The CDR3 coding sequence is TGTGCCAGCAGCTCCGGGACAAAGGCTTTCTTT.

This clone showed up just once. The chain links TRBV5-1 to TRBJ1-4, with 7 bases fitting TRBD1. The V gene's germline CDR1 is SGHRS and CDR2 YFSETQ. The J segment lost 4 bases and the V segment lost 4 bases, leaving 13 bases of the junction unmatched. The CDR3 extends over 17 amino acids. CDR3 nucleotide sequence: TGCGCCAGCAGCATTTCAGGACAGGCCAACCTTAATGAAAAACTGTTTTTT. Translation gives CASSISGQANLNEKLFF.

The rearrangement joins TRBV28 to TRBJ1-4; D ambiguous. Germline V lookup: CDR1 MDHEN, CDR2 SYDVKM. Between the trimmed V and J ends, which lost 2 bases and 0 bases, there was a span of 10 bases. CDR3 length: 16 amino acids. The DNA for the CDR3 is TGTGCCAGCAGTTTACCAGGCCCATCAACTAATGAAAAACTGTTTTTT. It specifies CASSLPGPSTNEKLFF.

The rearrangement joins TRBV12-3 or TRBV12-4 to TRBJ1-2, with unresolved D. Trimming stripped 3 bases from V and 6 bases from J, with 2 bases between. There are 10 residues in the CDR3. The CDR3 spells CASSFNGYTF. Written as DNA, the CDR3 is TGTGCCAGCAGTTTCAATGGCTACACCTTC.

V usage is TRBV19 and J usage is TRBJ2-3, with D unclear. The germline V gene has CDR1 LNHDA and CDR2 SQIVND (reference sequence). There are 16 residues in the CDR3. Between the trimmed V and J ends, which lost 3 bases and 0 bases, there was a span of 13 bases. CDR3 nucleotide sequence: TGTGCCAGTAGTATTTTGGTCGTGACTAGCACAGATACGCAGTATTTT. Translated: CASSILVVTSTDTQYF.

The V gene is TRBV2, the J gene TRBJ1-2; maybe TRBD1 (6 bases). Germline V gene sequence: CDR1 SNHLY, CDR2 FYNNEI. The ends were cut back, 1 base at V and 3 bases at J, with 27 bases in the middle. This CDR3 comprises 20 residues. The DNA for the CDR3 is TGTGCCAGCAGTGAAGGGGGGCCCCGGGTGAAGGGCCAACTGGACTATGGCTACACCTTC. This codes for CASSEGGPRVKGQLDYGYTF.

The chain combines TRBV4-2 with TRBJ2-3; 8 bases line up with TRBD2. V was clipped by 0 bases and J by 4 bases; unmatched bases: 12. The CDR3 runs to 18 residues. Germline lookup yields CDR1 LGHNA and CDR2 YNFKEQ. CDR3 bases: TGTGCCAGCAGCCAAGATGGAGGGAGCGGGAGTAGAGCAGATACGCAGTATTTT. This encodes CASSQDGGSGSRADTQYF.

The CDR3 DNA reads as TGTGCCAGCAGCCAAGATTCTGGGCGCTATGGCTACACCTTC. Protein product: CASSQDSGRYGYTF. J is TRBJ1-2 and V is TRBV3-1 (or the pseudogene TRBV3-2); D not certain. Per germline, CDR1 LGHDT and CDR2 YNNKEL (reference sequence). The ends were cut back, 0 bases at V and 4 bases at J, with 9 bases in the middle. The CDR3 has 14 amino acids.

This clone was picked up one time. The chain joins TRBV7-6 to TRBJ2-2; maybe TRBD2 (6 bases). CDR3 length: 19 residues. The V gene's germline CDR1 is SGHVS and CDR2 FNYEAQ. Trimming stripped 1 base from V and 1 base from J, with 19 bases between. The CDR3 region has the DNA TGTGCCAGCAGCTTAGTGAGAGGGAGGACATGGTTGAACACCGGGGAGCTGTTTTTT. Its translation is CASSLVRGRTWLNTGELFF.

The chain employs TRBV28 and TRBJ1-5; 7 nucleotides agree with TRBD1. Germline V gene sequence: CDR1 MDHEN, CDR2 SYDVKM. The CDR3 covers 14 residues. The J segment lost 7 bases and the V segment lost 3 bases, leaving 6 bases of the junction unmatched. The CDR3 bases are TGTGCCAGCAGTTTGAGGGCAGGGGGGCAGCCCCAGCATTTT. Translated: CASSLRAGGQPQHF.

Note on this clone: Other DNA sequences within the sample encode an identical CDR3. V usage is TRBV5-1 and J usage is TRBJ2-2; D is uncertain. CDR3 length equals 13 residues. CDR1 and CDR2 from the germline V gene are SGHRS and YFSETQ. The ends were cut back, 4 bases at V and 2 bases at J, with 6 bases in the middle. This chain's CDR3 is CASSPVNTGELFF. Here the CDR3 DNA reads TGCGCCAGCAGCCCGGTTAACACCGGGGAGCTGTTTTTT.

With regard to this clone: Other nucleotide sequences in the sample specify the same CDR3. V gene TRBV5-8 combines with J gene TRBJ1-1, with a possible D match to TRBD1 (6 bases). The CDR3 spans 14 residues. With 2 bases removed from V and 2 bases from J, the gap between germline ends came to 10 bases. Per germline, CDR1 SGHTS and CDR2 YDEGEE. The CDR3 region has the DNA TGTGCCAGCAGCTTTGGGACACTAAACACTGAAGCTTTCTTT. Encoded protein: CASSFGTLNTEAFF.

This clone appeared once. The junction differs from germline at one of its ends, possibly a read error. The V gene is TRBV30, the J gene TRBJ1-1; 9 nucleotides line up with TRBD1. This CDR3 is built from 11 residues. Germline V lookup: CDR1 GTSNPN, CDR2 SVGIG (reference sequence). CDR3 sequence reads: CGTGRDTEAFF. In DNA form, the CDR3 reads TGCGGGACAGGGAGAGACACTGAAGCTTTCTTT. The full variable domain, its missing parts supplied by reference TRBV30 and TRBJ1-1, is SQTIHQWPATLVQPVGSPLSLECTVEGTSNPNLYWYRQAAGRGLQLLFYSVGIGQISSEVPQNLSASRPQDRQFILSSKKLLLSDSGFYLCGTGRDTEAFFGQGTRLTVV.

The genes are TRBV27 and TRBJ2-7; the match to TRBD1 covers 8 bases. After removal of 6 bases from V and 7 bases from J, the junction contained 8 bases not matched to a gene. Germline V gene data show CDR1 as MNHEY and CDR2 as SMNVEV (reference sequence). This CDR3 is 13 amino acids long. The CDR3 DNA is TGTGCCAGCAGAACCGGGACAGGTCAGGAGCAGTACTTC. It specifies CASRTGTGQEQYF.